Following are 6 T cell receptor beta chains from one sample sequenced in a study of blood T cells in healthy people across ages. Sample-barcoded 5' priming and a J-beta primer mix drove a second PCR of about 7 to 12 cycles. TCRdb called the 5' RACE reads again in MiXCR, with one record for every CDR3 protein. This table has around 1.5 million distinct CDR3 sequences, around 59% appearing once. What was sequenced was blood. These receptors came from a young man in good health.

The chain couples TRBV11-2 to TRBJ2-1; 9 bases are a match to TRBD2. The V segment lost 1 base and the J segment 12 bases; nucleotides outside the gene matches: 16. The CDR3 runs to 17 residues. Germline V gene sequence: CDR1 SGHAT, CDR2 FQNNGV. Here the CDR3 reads CASSLAVGLAGSGGQFF. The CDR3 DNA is TGTGCCAGCAGCTTAGCGGTTGGGCTAGCGGGGAGTGGGGGGCAGTTCTTC.

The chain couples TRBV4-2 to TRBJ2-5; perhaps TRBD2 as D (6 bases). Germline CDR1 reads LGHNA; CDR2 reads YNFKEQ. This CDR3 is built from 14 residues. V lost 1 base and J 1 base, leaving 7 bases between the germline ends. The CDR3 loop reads CASSQGGVQETQYF. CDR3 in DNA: TGTGCCAGCAGCCAAGGCGGGGTCCAAGAGACCCAGTACTTC.

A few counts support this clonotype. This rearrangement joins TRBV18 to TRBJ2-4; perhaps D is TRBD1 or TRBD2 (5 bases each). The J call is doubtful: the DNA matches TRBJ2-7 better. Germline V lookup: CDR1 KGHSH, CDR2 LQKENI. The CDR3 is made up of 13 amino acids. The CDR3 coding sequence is TGTGCCAGCTCACCCTCGGGGACCCACGAGCAGTACTTC. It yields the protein CASSPSGTHEQYF.

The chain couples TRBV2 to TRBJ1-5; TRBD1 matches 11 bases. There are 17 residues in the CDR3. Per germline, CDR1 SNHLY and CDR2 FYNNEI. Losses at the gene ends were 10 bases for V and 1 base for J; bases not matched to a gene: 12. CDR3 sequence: CATMADRGPSSNQPQHF. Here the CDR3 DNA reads TGTGCCACCATGGCGGACAGGGGGCCTTCGAGCAATCAGCCCCAGCATTTT.

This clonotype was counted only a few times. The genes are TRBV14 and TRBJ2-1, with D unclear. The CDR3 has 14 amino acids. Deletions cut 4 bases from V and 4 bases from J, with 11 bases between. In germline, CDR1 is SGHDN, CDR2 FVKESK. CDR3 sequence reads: CASSLDPWYNEQFF. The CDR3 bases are TGTGCCAGCAGCCTCGACCCATGGTACAATGAGCAGTTCTTC.

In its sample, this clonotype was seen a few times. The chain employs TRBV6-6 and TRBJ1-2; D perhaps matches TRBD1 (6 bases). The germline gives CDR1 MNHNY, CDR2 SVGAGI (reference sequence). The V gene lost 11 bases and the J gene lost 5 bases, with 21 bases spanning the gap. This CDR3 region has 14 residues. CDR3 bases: TGTGCCGGAGCCCAGGGGCCACTCCTTTATGGCTACACCTTC. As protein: CAGAQGPLLYGYTF.